A selection of T cell receptor beta chains follows, all from one sample in a study of human T cells and chemical hapten exposure. Via MiXCR, TCRdb re-called the RACE reads, giving one row per CDR3 protein. The sample carries under 90,000 distinct CDR3 sequences, about 8.5% recorded once. Specimen: whole blood, collected in connection with sensitization to the hapten diphenylcyclopropenone (DPC). All receptors derive from a woman in her 50s with alopecia areata. Some clones in this sample may be carry-over from other donors' samples. CDR3s include the opening cysteine and the closing phenylalanine or tryptophan.

V	J	CDR3
TRBV20-1	TRBJ1-1	CSARRTQGLEAFF
TRBV7-9	TRBJ2-3	CASSPSLDRESTDTQYF
TRBV18	TRBJ1-1	CASSPGVRTGGTEAFF
TRBV6-6	TRBJ1-2	CASSYSGGYGYTF
TRBV4-2	TRBJ2-2	CASSQEMRSSGELFF
TRBV27	TRBJ1-5	CASSLQGPDQPQHF
TRBV20-1	TRBJ2-3	CSAPTARDRGPDTQYF
TRBV5-1	TRBJ2-7	CASSIGTSGGREQYF
TRBV6-2/TRBV6-3	TRBJ2-1	CASSYPLGNEQFF
TRBV6-1	TRBJ1-1	CASSEAGATEAFF
TRBV3-1	TRBJ1-3	CASSQRATGTGNTIYF
TRBV5-8	TRBJ2-3	CASRERRSTDTQYF
TRBV29-1	TRBJ1-5	CSVAAGDQPQHF
TRBV27	TRBJ2-1	CASSFGLVVGEQFF
TRBV28	TRBJ1-3	CASSLASASGNTIYF
TRBV14	TRBJ2-1	CASSQDLPTPEEELQFF
TRBV7-6	TRBJ2-3	CASSLVSGYRLAPSTDTQYF
TRBV10-3	TRBJ1-1	CAISETGVPNTEAFF
TRBV19	TRBJ2-4	CASLTQEGNIQYF
TRBV27	TRBJ1-1	CASRRGFSTEAFF
TRBV7-9	TRBJ2-7	CASSLSGTPYEQYF
TRBV28	TRBJ2-7	CASSPEPYEQYF
TRBV3-1	TRBJ1-5	CASSQGPNQPQHF
TRBV5-4	TRBJ1-5	CASSKGGDSNQPQHF
TRBV2	TRBJ1-1	CASSNGRSTEAFF
TRBV20-1	TRBJ2-7	CSARTPGLATHEQYF
TRBV20-1	TRBJ1-6	CSAREQGYSPLHF